This TCR beta chain stems from a study of shared clonotypes between healthy human individuals. Notes on the study in general: Across four donors, naive CD4 shared about 5%, naive CD8 3.5% to 4%, memory CD4 roughly 2.4%, memory CD8 more than 0.35%.

Germline V CDR1 and CDR2: SEHNR, FQNEAQ (reference sequence). The V end was cut by 1 base, the J end by 0 bases, with 12 bases between. The CDR3 contains 17 residues. In the naive CD8 group, cells lacked CD45RO and were positively selected for CCR7, so terminally differentiated effector memory CD45RA+ cells were left out. Recent vaccinations or acute infections were absent in the healthy HIV-negative adult donors. This clone was counted a single time. Its matching antigen is unknown. Study processing details: There were no quality scores in the junction-only immunoSEQ sequences, so filtering differed. TCRdb's table, derived via immunoSEQ multiplex PCR, lists solely in-frame clones and lacks some. The V and J calls and clone size come from that table; D and trimming were worked out from the DNA. Seen here are about 680,000 clones, 90% to 95% observed once, and the top ten hold about a quarter.

The sequenced material came from naive CD8+ T cells sorted from blood. The origin of this receptor is a man younger than 45 in good health. This chain links TRBV7-9 with TRBJ1-4; TRBD1 is a possible D gene (6 bases). The CDR3 sequence is CASSLGTATSTNEKLFF. The DNA for the CDR3 is TGTGCCAGCAGCTTAGGGACAGCCACTTCAACTAATGAAAAACTGTTTTTT.